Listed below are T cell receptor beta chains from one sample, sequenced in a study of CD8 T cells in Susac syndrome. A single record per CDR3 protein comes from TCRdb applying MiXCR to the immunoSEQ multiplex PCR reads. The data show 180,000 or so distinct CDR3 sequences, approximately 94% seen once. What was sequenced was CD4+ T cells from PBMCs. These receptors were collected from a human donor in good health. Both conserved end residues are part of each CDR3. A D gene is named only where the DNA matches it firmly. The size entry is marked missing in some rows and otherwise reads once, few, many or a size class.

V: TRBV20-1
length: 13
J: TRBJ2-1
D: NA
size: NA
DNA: TGCAGTGCAGTTAGCGGCTCCTACAATGAGCAGTTCTTC
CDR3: CSAVSGSYNEQFF

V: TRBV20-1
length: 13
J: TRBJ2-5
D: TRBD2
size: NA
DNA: TGCAGTGCTACCCGGACTAGCGGAGAGACCCAGTACTTC
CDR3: CSATRTSGETQYF

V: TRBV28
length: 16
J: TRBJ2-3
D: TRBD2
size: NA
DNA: TGTGCCAGCAGTGAGCGGAGGGCGGGAGGCCCAGATACGCAGTATTTT
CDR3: CASSERRAGGPDTQYF

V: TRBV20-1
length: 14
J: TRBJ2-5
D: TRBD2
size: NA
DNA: TGCAGTGCTCTTCTTACTAGCGGTGAAGAGACCCAGTACTTC
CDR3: CSALLTSGEETQYF

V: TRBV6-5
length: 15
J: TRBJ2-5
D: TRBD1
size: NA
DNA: TGTGCCAGCAGTTACTCAGGGGGCGGCGGAGAGACCCAGTACTTC
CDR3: CASSYSGGGGETQYF

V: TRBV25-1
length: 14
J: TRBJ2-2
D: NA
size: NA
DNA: TGTGCCAGCAGTTGGGGTGGCGACGGCGGGGAGCTGTTTTTT
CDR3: CASSWGGDGGELFF

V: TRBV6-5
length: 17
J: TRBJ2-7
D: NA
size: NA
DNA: TGTGCCAGCAGTTACTCGTCTCCCAGCGGGTCGACCTACGAGCAGTACTTC
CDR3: CASSYSSPSGSTYEQYF

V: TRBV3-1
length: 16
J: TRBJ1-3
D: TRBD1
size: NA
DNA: TGTGCCAGCAGCCAAGTATTACAGGGGCCTGGAAACACCATATATTTT
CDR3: CASSQVLQGPGNTIYF

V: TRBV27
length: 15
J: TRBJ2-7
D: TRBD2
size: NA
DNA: TGTGCCAGCAGTTCCGGACTAGCGGGAGTCTACGAGCAGTACTTC
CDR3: CASSSGLAGVYEQYF

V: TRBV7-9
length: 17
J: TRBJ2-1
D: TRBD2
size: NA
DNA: TGTGCCAGCAGCCTCACCTTAAGGCGGGAGGGCCGGGGTGAGCAGTTCTTC
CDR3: CASSLTLRREGRGEQFF

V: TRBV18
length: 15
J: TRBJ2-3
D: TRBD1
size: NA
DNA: TGTGCCAGCTCACCTAAAGGACAGGAACCAGATACGCAGTATTTT
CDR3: CASSPKGQEPDTQYF

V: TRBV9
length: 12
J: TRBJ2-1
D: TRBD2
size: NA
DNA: TGTGCCAGCAGCGTAGACGGGGGGGAGCAGTTCTTC
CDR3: CASSVDGGEQFF

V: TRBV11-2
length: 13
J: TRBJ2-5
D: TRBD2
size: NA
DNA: TGTGCCAGCAGGCGGGAGTTGGGAGAGACCCAGTACTTC
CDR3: CASRRELGETQYF

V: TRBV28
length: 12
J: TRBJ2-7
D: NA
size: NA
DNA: TGTGCCAGCAGTTTAAAGGGGGGTGAGCAGTACTTC
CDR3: CASSLKGGEQYF

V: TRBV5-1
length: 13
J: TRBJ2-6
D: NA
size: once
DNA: TGCGCCAGCAGGTCCGTAGGGGCCAACGTCCTGACTTTC
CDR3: CASRSVGANVLTF

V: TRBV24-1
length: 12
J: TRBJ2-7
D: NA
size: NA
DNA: TGTGCCACCAGTGAGTCATCCTACGAGCAGTACTTC
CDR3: CATSESSYEQYF

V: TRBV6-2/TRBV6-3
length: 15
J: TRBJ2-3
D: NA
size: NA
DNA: TGTGCCAGCAGTTCGCCGTTTATTCGCACAGATACGCAGTATTTT
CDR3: CASSSPFIRTDTQYF

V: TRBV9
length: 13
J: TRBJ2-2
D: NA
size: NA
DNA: TGTGCCAGCAGCGTAGTATCAACCGGGGAGCTGTTTTTT
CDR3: CASSVVSTGELFF

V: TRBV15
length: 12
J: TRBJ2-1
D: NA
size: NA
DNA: TGTGCCACCAGCAGAGAGCGTTTTGAGCAGTTCTTC
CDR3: CATSRERFEQFF

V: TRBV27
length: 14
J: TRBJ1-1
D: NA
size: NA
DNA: TGTGCCGCACCCGGAGGGGGGCCAGACACTGAAGCTTTCTTT
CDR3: CAAPGGGPDTEAFF

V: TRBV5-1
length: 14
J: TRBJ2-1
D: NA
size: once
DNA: TGCGCCAGCAGCTTTGGAGCAGCACTCAATGAGCAGTTCTTC
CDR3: CASSFGAALNEQFF

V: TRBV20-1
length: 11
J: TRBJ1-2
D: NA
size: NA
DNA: TGCAGTGCTAGTCTGACCTATGGCTACACCTTC
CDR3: CSASLTYGYTF

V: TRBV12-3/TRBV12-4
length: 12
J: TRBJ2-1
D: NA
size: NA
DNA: TGTGCCAGCAGGCCGCTCGGCAATGAGCAGTTCTTC
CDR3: CASRPLGNEQFF

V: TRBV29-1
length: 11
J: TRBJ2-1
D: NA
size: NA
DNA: TGCAGCGCCACCTCTTACAATGAGCAGTTCTTC
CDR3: CSATSYNEQFF

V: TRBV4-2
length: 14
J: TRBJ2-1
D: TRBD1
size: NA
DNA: TGTGCCAGCAGCCAAGAAAACAGGGGGGATGAGCAGTTCTTC
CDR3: CASSQENRGDEQFF

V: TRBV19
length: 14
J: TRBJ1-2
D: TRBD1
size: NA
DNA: TGTGCCAGTAGTATGCGGGGACAGTTCTATGGCTACACCTTC
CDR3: CASSMRGQFYGYTF

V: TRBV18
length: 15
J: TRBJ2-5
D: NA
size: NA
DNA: TGTGCCAGCTCACCTGGAGGGAGAGGCCAAGAGACCCAGTACTTC
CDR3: CASSPGGRGQETQYF

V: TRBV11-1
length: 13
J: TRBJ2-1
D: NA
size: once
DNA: TGTGCCAGCAGCTTAGTGGGAGGCAATGAGCAGTTCTTC
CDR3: CASSLVGGNEQFF

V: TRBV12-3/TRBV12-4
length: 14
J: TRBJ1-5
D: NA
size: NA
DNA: TGTGCCAGCAGTTTTTCGGGATACTATCAGCCCCAGCATTTT
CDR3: CASSFSGYYQPQHF

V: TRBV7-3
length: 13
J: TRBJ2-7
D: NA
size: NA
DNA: TGTGCCAGCAGCCTTTTCCCTAGTAATGAGCAGTACTTC
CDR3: CASSLFPSNEQYF

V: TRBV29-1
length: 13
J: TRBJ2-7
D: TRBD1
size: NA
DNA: TGCAGCGTTGAGGTAGGGGGCAACGGCGAGCAGTACTTC
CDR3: CSVEVGGNGEQYF

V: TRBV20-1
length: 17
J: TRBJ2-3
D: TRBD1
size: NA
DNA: TGCAGTGCTAGGTCGGTGGACCTGGGACAGTCTGCTGATACGCAGTATTTT
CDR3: CSARSVDLGQSADTQYF

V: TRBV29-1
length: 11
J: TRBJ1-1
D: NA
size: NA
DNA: TGCAGCGTTGTCCCGGTGACTGAAGCTTTCTTT
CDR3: CSVVPVTEAFF

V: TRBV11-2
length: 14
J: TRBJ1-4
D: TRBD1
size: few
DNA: TGTGCCAGCAGCCAAGGGACAGCTAATGAAAAACTGTTTTTT
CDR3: CASSQGTANEKLFF

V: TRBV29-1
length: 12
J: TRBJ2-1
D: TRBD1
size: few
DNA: TGCAGCGAGAGGACAGGCAACAATGAGCAGTTCTTC
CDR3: CSERTGNNEQFF

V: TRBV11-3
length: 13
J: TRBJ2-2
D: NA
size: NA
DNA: TGTGCCAGCAGCCAGTCGGTTTTCGGGGAGCTGTTTTTT
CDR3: CASSQSVFGELFF

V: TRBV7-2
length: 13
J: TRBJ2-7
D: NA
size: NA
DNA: TGTGCCAGCAGCTTCGGCCCCTCCTACGAGCAGTACTTC
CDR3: CASSFGPSYEQYF

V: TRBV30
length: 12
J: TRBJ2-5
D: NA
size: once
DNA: TGTGCCTGGAGTGTACGAGGAGGCAGGATATACTTC
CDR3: CAWSVRGGRIYF

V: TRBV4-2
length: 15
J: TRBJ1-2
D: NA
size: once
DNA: TGTGCCAGCAGCCAGGGTATGGACAGCGACTATGGCTACACCTTC
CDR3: CASSQGMDSDYGYTF

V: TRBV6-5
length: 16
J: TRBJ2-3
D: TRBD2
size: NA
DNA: TGTGCCAGCAGTTGGGGACTAGCGGGAATCGGAAATACGCAGTATTTT
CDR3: CASSWGLAGIGNTQYF

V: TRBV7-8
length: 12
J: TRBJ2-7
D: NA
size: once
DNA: TGTGCCAGCAGCCTACAGCGATACGAGCAGTACTTC
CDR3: CASSLQRYEQYF

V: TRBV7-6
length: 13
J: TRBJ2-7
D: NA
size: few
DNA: TGTGCCAGCAGCTTAGAAGGGGGCTACGAGCAGTACTTC
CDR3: CASSLEGGYEQYF

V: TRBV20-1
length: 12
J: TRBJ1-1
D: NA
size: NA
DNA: TGCAGTGCTAGATCAGGGGCAGGGGCCACTTTCTTT
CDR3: CSARSGAGATFF

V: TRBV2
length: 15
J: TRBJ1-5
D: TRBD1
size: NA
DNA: TGTGCCAGCAGTGGGTTGGGGAGGGGGCGTCAGCCCCAGCATTTT
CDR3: CASSGLGRGRQPQHF

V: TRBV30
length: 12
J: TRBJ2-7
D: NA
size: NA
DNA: TGTGCCTGGACCCCGGACCCCTACGAGCAGTACTTC
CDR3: CAWTPDPYEQYF

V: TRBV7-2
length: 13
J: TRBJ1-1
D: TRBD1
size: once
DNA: TGTGCCAGCAGCTTAGGGACAGGGGGAAGGGGTTTCTTT
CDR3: CASSLGTGGRGFF

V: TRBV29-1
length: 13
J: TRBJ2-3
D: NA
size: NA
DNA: TGCAGCGTTGTTATCGGGAGTACAGATACGCAGTATTTT
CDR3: CSVVIGSTDTQYF

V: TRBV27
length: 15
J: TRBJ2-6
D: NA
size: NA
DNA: TGTGCCAGCAGTTTATTCGGCGACGGGGCCAACGTCCTGACTTTC
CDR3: CASSLFGDGANVLTF

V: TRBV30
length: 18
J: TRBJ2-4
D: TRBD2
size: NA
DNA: TGTGCCTGGAGTGTCTGGGGACTAGCGGGAGATTTCGGAAACATTCAGTACTTC
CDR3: CAWSVWGLAGDFGNIQYF

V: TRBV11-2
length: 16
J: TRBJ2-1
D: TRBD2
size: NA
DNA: TGTGCCAGCAGCCCGTGGGGCGCGGGAGGGTACAATGAGCAGTTCTTC
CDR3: CASSPWGAGGYNEQFF

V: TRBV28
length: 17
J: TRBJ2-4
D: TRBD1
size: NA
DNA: TGTGCCAGCAGCCCCTCGGGACAGGGCATATCCAAAAACATTCAGTACTTC
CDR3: CASSPSGQGISKNIQYF

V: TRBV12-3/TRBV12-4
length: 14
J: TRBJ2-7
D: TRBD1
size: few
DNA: TGTGCCAGCAGTCGGGACAGGGAGGGAAACGAGCAGTACTTC
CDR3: CASSRDREGNEQYF

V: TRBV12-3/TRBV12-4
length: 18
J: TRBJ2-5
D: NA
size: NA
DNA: TGTGCCAGCAGTTTAGAGGTGACGTGGGAGGCCGGCGGGGAGACCCAGTACTTC
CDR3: CASSLEVTWEAGGETQYF

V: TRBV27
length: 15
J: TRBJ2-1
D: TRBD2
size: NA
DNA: TGTGCCAGCAGTTTTCTAGCGGGAGGGTCTAATGAGCAGTTCTTC
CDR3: CASSFLAGGSNEQFF

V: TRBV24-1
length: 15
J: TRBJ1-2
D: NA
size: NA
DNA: TGTGCCACCAGTGATAACCGACAGGCGCCTCGTGGCTACACCTTC
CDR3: CATSDNRQAPRGYTF

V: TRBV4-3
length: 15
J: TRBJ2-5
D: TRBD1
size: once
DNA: TGCGCCAGCAGCCAAGAGACAGGGTCGCAGGAGACCCAGTACTTC
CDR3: CASSQETGSQETQYF

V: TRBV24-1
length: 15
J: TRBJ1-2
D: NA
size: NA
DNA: TGTGCCACCAGTGATGACGGGGGATCTAGGAATGGCTACACCTTC
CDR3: CATSDDGGSRNGYTF